Listed below are T cell receptor beta chains from one sample, sequenced in a study of blood T cell repertoires in COVID-19. Repertoires were generated with immunoSEQ multiplex PCR, while TCRdb's copy carries only in-frame clones and drops some. The table records 120,000 to 150,000 clones, more than 80% of them present only once. The sequencing sample was made of peripheral blood. The source of these receptors is a woman aged 80 or older with acute or convalescent COVID-19. Both conserved end residues are part of each CDR3. A D gene is named only where the DNA matches it firmly. Size values are once, few and many counts, or a class for expanded clones, and some rows have none.

v_call: TRBV18
j_call: TRBJ1-2
d_call: NA
clone_size: NA
cdr3_aa: CASSQRGGSDTF
cdr3_nt: TGTGCCAGCTCACAAAGGGGGGGATCCGACACCTTC

v_call: TRBV12-5
j_call: TRBJ2-2
d_call: TRBD2
clone_size: once
cdr3_aa: CASGPGLGRTGELFF
cdr3_nt: TGTGCTAGTGGCCCAGGACTAGGGCGAACCGGGGAGCTGTTTTTT

v_call: TRBV30
j_call: TRBJ1-2
d_call: NA
clone_size: NA
cdr3_aa: CAWSAGSMGAGYTF
cdr3_nt: TGTGCCTGGAGTGCAGGGTCGATGGGGGCTGGCTACACCTTC

v_call: TRBV7-9
j_call: TRBJ1-1
d_call: NA
clone_size: NA
cdr3_aa: CASSSDTNTEAFF
cdr3_nt: TGTGCCAGCAGCTCCGACACTAACACTGAAGCTTTCTTT

v_call: TRBV21-1
j_call: TRBJ1-3
d_call: NA
clone_size: NA
cdr3_aa: CASRPGTAGNTIYF
cdr3_nt: TGTGCCAGCAGGCCCGGGACAGCCGGAAACACCATATATTTT

v_call: TRBV27
j_call: TRBJ1-4
d_call: NA
clone_size: NA
cdr3_aa: CASSFRTVEKLFF
cdr3_nt: TGTGCCAGCAGTTTCCGAACAGTAGAAAAACTGTTTTTT

v_call: TRBV7-8
j_call: TRBJ1-5
d_call: NA
clone_size: NA
cdr3_aa: CASSLGRWQPQHF
cdr3_nt: TGTGCCAGCAGCTTGGGGAGGTGGCAGCCCCAGCATTTT

v_call: TRBV14
j_call: TRBJ2-3
d_call: NA
clone_size: NA
cdr3_aa: CASSQGLTMAGATDTQYF
cdr3_nt: TGTGCCAGCAGCCAAGGGTTAACGATGGCGGGGGCCACAGATACGCAGTATTTT

v_call: TRBV5-6
j_call: TRBJ1-2
d_call: NA
clone_size: NA
cdr3_aa: CASSEILQNYGYTF
cdr3_nt: TGTGCCAGCAGCGAAATCCTACAGAACTATGGCTACACCTTC

v_call: TRBV5-3
j_call: TRBJ2-7
d_call: NA
clone_size: NA
cdr3_aa: CARSLRLEREEQYF
cdr3_nt: TGTGCCAGAAGCTTACGACTAGAACGAGAGGAGCAGTACTTC

v_call: TRBV4-3
j_call: TRBJ1-2
d_call: TRBD1
clone_size: once
cdr3_aa: CASSQEGQGDGYTF
cdr3_nt: TGCGCCAGCAGCCAAGAGGGGCAGGGGGATGGCTACACCTTC

v_call: TRBV2
j_call: TRBJ2-1
d_call: TRBD2
clone_size: NA
cdr3_aa: CASGASGDNEQFF
cdr3_nt: TGTGCCAGCGGGGCTAGCGGGGACAATGAGCAGTTCTTC

v_call: TRBV5-1
j_call: TRBJ1-1
d_call: TRBD1
clone_size: few
cdr3_aa: CASSLTPGQGATQAFF
cdr3_nt: TGCGCCAGCAGCCTCACACCTGGACAGGGGGCGACTCAAGCTTTCTTT

v_call: TRBV29-1
j_call: TRBJ1-2
d_call: NA
clone_size: NA
cdr3_aa: CSVPYFPYGYTF
cdr3_nt: TGCAGCGTTCCCTATTTTCCCTATGGCTACACCTTC

v_call: TRBV3-1/TRBV3-2
j_call: TRBJ2-7
d_call: TRBD2
clone_size: NA
cdr3_aa: CASSQDLIQRGANRSYEQYF
cdr3_nt: TGTGCCAGCAGCCAAGACCTGATCCAGCGGGGGGCAAATCGCTCCTACGAGCAGTACTTC

v_call: TRBV5-1
j_call: TRBJ1-1
d_call: NA
clone_size: NA
cdr3_aa: CASSLAGVRVAEAFF
cdr3_nt: TGCGCCAGCAGCTTGGCCGGGGTCAGAGTGGCTGAAGCTTTCTTT

v_call: TRBV10-1
j_call: TRBJ1-1
d_call: TRBD1
clone_size: NA
cdr3_aa: CASSSGTAMLAFF
cdr3_nt: TGCGCCAGCAGTTCCGGGACAGCAATGCTCGCTTTCTTT

v_call: TRBV6-2/TRBV6-3
j_call: TRBJ1-2
d_call: TRBD1
clone_size: NA
cdr3_aa: CASSYVTGGANYGYTF
cdr3_nt: TGTGCCAGCAGTTACGTGACAGGGGGCGCAAATTATGGCTACACCTTC

v_call: TRBV6-5
j_call: TRBJ1-1
d_call: TRBD1
clone_size: NA
cdr3_aa: CASAGGSTEAFF
cdr3_nt: TGTGCCAGCGCAGGGGGGAGCACTGAAGCTTTCTTT

v_call: TRBV9
j_call: TRBJ1-4
d_call: NA
clone_size: NA
cdr3_aa: CASSRTAINEKLFF
cdr3_nt: TGTGCCAGCAGCCGGACAGCGATAAATGAAAAACTGTTTTTT

v_call: TRBV5-1
j_call: TRBJ2-1
d_call: NA
clone_size: NA
cdr3_aa: CASSPAIGGTYNEQFF
cdr3_nt: TGCGCCAGCAGCCCGGCGATTGGGGGGACTTACAATGAGCAGTTCTTC

v_call: TRBV30
j_call: TRBJ1-5
d_call: TRBD1
clone_size: NA
cdr3_aa: CAWSADRGQPQHF
cdr3_nt: TGTGCCTGGAGCGCGGACAGGGGACAGCCCCAGCATTTT